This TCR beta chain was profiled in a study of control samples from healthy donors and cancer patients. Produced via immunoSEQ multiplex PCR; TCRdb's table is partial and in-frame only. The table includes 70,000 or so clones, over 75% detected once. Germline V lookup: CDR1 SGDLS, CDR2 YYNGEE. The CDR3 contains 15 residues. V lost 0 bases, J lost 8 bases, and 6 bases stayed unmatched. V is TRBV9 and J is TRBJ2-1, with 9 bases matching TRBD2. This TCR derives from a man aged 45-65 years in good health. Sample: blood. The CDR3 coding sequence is TGTGCCAGCAGCGTAGTAGCGGGAGAGCGTTATGAGCAGTTCTTC. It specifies CASSVVAGERYEQFF.